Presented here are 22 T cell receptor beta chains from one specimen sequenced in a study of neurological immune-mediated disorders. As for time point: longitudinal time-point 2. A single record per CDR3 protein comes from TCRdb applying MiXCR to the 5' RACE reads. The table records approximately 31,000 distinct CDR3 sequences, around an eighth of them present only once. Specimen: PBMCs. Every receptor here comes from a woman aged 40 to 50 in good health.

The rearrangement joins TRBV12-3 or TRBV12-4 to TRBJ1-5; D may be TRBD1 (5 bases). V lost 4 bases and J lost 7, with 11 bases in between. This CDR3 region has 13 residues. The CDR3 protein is CASSSQGGQPQHF. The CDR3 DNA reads TGTGCCAGCAGTTCTCAGGGTGGCCAGCCCCAGCATTTT.

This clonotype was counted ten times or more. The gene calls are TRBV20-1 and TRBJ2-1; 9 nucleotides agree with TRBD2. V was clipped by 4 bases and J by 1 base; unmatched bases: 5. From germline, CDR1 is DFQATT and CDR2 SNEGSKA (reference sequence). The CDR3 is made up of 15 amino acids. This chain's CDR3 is CSATSGDTSYNEQFF. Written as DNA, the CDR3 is TGCAGTGCTACTAGCGGGGATACATCCTACAATGAGCAGTTCTTC.

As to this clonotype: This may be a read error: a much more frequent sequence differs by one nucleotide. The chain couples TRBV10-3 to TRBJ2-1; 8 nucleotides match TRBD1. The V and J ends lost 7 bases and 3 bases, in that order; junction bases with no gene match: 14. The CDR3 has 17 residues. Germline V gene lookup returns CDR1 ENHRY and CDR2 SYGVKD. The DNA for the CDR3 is TGTGCCATCACAGGACAGGGAGTGCGCGGGTACTACAATGAGCAGTTCTTC. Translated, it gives CAITGQGVRGYYNEQFF.

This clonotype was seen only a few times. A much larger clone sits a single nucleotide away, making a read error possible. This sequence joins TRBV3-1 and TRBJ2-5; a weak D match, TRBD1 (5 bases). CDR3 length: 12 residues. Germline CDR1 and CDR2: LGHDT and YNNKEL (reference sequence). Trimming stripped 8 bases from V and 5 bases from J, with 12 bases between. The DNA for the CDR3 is TGTGCCAGCGGCCCTCCAGGGGAGACCCAGTACTTC. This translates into CASGPPGETQYF.

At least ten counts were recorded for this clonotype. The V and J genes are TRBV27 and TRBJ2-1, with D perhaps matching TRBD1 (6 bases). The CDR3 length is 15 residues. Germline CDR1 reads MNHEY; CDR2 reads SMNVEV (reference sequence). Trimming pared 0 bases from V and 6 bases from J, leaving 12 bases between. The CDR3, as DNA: TGTGCCAGCAGTTTATCTAGTAAGGGGGTCAATGAGCAGTTCTTC. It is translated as CASSLSSKGVNEQFF.

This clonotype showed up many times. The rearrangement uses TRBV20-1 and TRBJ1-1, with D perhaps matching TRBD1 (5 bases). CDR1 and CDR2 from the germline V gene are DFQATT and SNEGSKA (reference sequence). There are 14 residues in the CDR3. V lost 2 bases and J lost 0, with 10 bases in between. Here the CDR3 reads CSARNEGLNTEAFF. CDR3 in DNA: TGCAGTGCTAGAAACGAGGGGTTGAACACTGAAGCTTTCTTT.

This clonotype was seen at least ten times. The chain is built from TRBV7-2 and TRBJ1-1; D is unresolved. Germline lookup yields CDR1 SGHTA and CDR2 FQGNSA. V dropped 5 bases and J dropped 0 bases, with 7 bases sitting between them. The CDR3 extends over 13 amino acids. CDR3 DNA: TGTGCCAGCAGCATTCAAGTGAACACTGAAGCTTTCTTT. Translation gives CASSIQVNTEAFF.

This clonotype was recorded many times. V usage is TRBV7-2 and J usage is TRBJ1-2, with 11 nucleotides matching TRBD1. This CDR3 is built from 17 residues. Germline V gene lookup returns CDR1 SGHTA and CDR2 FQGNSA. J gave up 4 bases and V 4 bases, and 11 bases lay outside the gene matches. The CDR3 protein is CASSSGQGARSAYGYTF. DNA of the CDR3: TGTGCCAGCAGCTCCGGACAGGGGGCAAGATCGGCCTATGGCTACACCTTC.

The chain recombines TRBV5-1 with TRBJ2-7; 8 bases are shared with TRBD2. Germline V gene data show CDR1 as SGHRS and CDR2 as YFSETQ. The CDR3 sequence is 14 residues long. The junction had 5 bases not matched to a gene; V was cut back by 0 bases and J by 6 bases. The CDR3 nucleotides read TGCGCCAGCAGCTTGGGCGGGGGGACCACCGAGCAGTACTTC. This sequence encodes CASSLGGGTTEQYF. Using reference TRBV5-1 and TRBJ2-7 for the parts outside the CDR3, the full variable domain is KAGVTQTPRYLIKTRGQQVTLSCSPISGHRSVSWYQQTPGQGLQFLFEYFSETQRNKGNFPGRFSGRQFSNSRSEMNVSTLELGDSALYLCASSLGGGTTEQYFGPGTRLTVT.

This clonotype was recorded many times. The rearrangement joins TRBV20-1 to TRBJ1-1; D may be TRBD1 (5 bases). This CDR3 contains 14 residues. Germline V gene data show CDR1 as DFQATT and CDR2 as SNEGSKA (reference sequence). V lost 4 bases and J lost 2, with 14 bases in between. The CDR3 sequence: CSAIQGLGNTEAFF. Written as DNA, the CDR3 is TGCAGTGCTATCCAGGGATTGGGCAACACTGAAGCTTTCTTT.

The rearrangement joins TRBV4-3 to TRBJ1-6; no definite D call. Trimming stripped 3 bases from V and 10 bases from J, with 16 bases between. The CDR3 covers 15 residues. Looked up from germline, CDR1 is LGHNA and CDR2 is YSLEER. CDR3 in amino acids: CASSQDRHVGSPLHF. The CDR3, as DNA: TGCGCCAGCAGCCAGGACCGACACGTTGGGTCACCCCTCCACTTT.

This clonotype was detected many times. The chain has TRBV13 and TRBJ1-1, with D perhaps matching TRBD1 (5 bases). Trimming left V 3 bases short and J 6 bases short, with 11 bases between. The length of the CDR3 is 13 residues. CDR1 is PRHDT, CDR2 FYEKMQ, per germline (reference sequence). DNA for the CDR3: TGTGCCAGCAGCTTCCGGGGGGTGCCTGAAGCTTTCTTT. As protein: CASSFRGVPEAFF.

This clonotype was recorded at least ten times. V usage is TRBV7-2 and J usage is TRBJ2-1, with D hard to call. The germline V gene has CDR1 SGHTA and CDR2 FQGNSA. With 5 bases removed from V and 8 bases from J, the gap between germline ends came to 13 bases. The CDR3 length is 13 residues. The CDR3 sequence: CASSPDPPHEQFF. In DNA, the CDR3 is TGTGCCAGCAGCCCTGATCCTCCCCATGAGCAGTTCTTC.

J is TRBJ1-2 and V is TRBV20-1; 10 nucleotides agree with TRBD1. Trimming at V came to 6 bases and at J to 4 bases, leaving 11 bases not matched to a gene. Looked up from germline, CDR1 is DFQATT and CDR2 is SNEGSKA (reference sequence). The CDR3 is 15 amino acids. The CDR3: CSAPRPGQGSYGYTF. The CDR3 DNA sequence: TGCAGTGCCCCCCGGCCGGGACAGGGGAGCTATGGCTACACCTTC.

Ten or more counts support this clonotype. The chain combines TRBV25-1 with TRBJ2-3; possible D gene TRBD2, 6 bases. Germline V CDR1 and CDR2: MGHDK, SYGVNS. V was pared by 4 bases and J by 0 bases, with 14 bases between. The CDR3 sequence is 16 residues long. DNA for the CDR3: TGTGCCAGCAGTGGGGAGCTAGCGCCAAGCACAGATACGCAGTATTTT. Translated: CASSGELAPSTDTQYF.

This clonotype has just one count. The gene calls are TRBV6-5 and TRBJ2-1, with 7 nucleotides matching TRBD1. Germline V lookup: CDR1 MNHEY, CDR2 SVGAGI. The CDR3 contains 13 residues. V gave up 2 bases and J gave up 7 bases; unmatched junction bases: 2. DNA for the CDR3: TGTGCCAGCAGTTACAGGGGGCTTAATGAGCAGTTCTTC. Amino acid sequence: CASSYRGLNEQFF.

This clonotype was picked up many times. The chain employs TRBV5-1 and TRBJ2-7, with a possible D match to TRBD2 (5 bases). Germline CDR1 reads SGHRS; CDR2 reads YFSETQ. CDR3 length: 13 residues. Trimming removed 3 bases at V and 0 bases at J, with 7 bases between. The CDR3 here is CASSSGSSYEQYF. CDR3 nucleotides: TGCGCCAGCAGCTCGGGGTCCTCCTACGAGCAGTACTTC.

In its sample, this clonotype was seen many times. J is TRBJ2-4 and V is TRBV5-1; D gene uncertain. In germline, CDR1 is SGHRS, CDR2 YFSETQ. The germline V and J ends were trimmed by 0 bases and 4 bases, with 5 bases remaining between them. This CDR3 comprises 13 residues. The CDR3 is CASSLEQKNIQYF. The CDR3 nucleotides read TGCGCCAGCAGCTTGGAACAGAAAAACATTCAGTACTTC. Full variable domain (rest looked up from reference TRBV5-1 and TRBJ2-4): KAGVTQTPRYLIKTRGQQVTLSCSPISGHRSVSWYQQTPGQGLQFLFEYFSETQRNKGNFPGRFSGRQFSNSRSEMNVSTLELGDSALYLCASSLEQKNIQYFGAGTRLSVL.

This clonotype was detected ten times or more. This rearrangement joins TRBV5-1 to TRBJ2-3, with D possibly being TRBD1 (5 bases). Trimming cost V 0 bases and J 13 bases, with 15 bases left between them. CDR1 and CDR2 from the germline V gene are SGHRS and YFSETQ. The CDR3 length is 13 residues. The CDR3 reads CASSLVGPEREYF. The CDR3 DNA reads TGCGCCAGCAGCTTGGTGGGGCCCGAGAGAGAGTATTTT.

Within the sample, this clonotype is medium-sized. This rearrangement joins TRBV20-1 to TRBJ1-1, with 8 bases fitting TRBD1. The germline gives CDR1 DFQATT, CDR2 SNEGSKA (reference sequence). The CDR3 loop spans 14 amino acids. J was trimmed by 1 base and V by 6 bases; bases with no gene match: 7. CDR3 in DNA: TGCAGTGCGATAAGGACAGGGTCGAACACTGAAGCTTTCTTT. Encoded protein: CSAIRTGSNTEAFF.

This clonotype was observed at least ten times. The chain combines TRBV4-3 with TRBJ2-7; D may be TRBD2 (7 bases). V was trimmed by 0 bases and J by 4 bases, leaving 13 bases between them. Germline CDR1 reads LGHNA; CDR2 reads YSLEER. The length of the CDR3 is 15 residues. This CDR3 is CASSQERGGPYEQYF. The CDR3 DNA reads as TGCGCCAGCAGCCAAGAAAGGGGGGGACCATACGAGCAGTACTTC.

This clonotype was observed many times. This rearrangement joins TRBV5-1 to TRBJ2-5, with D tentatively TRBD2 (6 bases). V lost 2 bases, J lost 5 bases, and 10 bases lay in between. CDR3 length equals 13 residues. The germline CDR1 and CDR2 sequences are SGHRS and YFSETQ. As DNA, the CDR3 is TGCGCCAGCAGCTTCGAAGGAGGGGAGACCCAGTACTTC. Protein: CASSFEGGETQYF.